The entry below gives a single T cell receptor (beta chain) sequence along with its context. Antigen specificity is unknown. The source of the sample is a study of T cell responses to AZD1222 COVID-19 vaccine. General study findings and limits: Breadth and depth of Spike-specific TCRs rose after two AZD1222 doses.

This CDR3 contains 13 residues. With 2 bases clipped from V and 4 bases from J, the junction kept 1 base outside the gene matches. Germline V gives CDR1 SGHTA, CDR2 FQGNSA. TCRdb keeps only in-frame clones here, not all; method: immunoSEQ multiplex PCR. Seen here are 130,000 or so clones, approximately 90% observed once, and the top ten hold approximately 1.6%. This sequence was found in an adult in good health. This specimen consisted of peripheral blood, obtained on day 0 of AZD1222 vaccination. V and J are TRBV7-2 and TRBJ2-7; 8 bases are a match to TRBD2. The DNA of the CDR3 is TGTGCCAGCAGCTTAACTAGCGGTTACGAGCAGTACTTC. Its translation: CASSLTSGYEQYF.